This T cell receptor (beta chain) was observed in a study of technical replicates of blood from several donors. This CDR3 has 16 amino acids. Per the germline V gene, CDR1 is MGHRA and CDR2 is YSYEKL. V dropped 7 bases and J dropped 1; count of bases not matched to a gene: 8. Data came from immunoSEQ multiplex PCR; TCRdb stores just in-frame clones and leaves some out. The sample records 60,000 to 75,000 clones, roughly 89% being singletons. The sample taken for sequencing was PBMCs. The receptor was isolated from a human donor in good health. Some clones in this sample may be carry-over from other donors' samples. The chain is built from TRBV4-1 and TRBJ2-1; the match to TRBD1 covers 9 bases. CDR3 nucleotides: TGCGCCAGCAAGACATCGGGACAGGGTTCCTACAATGAGCAGTTCTTC. This sequence encodes CASKTSGQGSYNEQFF.